This entry lists 11 T cell receptor beta chains sequenced from one sample in a study of blood T cell repertoires in COVID-19. Produced via immunoSEQ multiplex PCR; TCRdb's table is partial and in-frame only. This sample has 250,000 to 350,000 clones, with more than 80% found just once. Sequenced: peripheral blood. The receptors were sampled from a woman aged 30 to 39 with active or convalescent COVID-19.

This clone has a single count. V is TRBV24-1 and J is TRBJ1-2; 7 bases are a match to TRBD1. The ends lost 2 bases at V and 4 bases at J; junction bases unmatched: 6. Germline V gene lookup returns CDR1 KGHDR and CDR2 SFDVKD. The CDR3 is 15 residues long. The CDR3 DNA reads as TGTGCCACCAGTGATTCAACAGACAGGGTCTATGGCTACACCTTC. Its protein product is CATSDSTDRVYGYTF.

This chain uses TRBV9 with TRBJ2-5, with 12 bases that match TRBD1. CDR3 length: 15 residues. V lost 3 bases to trimming and J lost 5 bases; unmatched junction nucleotides: 5. From germline, CDR1 is SGDLS and CDR2 YYNGEE. CDR3 residues: CASSEGTGGRETQYF. CDR3 nucleotides: TGTGCCAGCAGCGAAGGGACAGGGGGCCGGGAGACCCAGTACTTC. Full variable domain (outside the CDR3, taken from reference TRBV9 and TRBJ2-5): DSGVTQTPKHLITATGQRVTLRCSPRSGDLSVYWYQQSLDQGLQFLIQYYNGEERAKGNILERFSAQQFPDLHSELNLSSLELGDSALYFCASSEGTGGRETQYFGPGTRLLVL.

The chain is built from TRBV7-8 and TRBJ1-2; TRBD1 might be the D (6 bases). In germline, CDR1 is SGHVS, CDR2 FQNEAQ. The CDR3 is 16 amino acids. V was pared by 2 bases and J by 0 bases, with 13 bases between. The CDR3 nucleotides read TGTGCCAGCAGCTTATATCCCGACAGGACTAACTATGGCTACACCTTC. Amino acids: CASSLYPDRTNYGYTF.

The chain joins TRBV27 to TRBJ1-2; no firm D call. Trimming pared 9 bases from V and 5 bases from J, leaving 16 bases between. CDR3 length equals 13 residues. Germline CDR1 reads MNHEY; CDR2 reads SMNVEV (reference sequence). The CDR3 region has the DNA TGTGCCAGTGCGAATTCTCCGGGGTATGGCTACACCTTC. Translated: CASANSPGYGYTF.

The chain uses TRBV23-1 and TRBJ1-4, with a weak D call TRBD1 (6 bases). TRBV23-1 is an ORF; its function is uncertain. With 0 bases removed from V and 5 bases from J, the gap between germline ends came to 10 bases. This CDR3 has 15 residues. The CDR3 DNA follows: TGCGCCAGCAGTCAATCGTCCCAGGGGAATGAAAAACTGTTTTTT. Amino acids: CASSQSSQGNEKLFF.

V gene TRBV5-1 combines with J gene TRBJ2-2, with 8 positions matching TRBD1. CDR1 SGHRS and CDR2 YFSETQ come from the germline V gene. The CDR3 has 17 amino acids. V was pared by 4 bases and J by 7 bases, with 15 bases of the junction left unmatched. The CDR3 sequence is CASSTRPGQVVGGELFF. The CDR3 nucleotides read TGCGCCAGCAGCACACGCCCGGGACAGGTAGTGGGCGGGGAGCTGTTTTTT.

This chain joins TRBV28 and TRBJ1-1; 9 positions agree with TRBD1. From germline, CDR1 is MDHEN and CDR2 SYDVKM. This CDR3 is 14 amino acids long. J gave up 11 bases and V 3 bases, and 10 bases lay outside the gene matches. The CDR3 DNA is TGTGCCAGCAGTTTCGAACAGGGGGCGCAAGGGGCTTTCTTT. Translated, it gives CASSFEQGAQGAFF. Filled out from reference TRBV28 and TRBJ1-1, the complete variable domain reads DVKVTQSSRYLVKRTGEKVFLECVQDMDHENMFWYRQDPGLGLRLIYFSYDVKMKEKGDIPEGYSVSREKKERFSLILESASTNQTSMYLCASSFEQGAQGAFFGQGTRLTVV.

The chain uses TRBV6-5 and TRBJ1-1; D is ambiguous. V was trimmed by 0 bases and J by 4 bases, leaving 6 bases between them. The germline V gene encodes CDR1 MNHEY and CDR2 SVGAGI. The CDR3 loop spans 13 amino acids. DNA for the CDR3: TGTGCCAGCAGTTACTCGCCCGGCACTGAAGCTTTCTTT. Protein: CASSYSPGTEAFF.

The gene calls are TRBV5-1 and TRBJ1-6; D gene unclear. This CDR3 spans 13 amino acids. In germline, CDR1 is SGHRS, CDR2 YFSETQ. The V end lost 4 bases, the J end lost 10 bases, and 12 bases lay between the germline ends. DNA of the CDR3: TGCGCCAGCAGCATCGGTGACAACTCACCCCTCCACTTT. It encodes CASSIGDNSPLHF. The variable domain in full, with the rest retrieved from reference TRBV5-1 and TRBJ1-6, is KAGVTQTPRYLIKTRGQQVTLSCSPISGHRSVSWYQQTPGQGLQFLFEYFSETQRNKGNFPGRFSGRQFSNSRSEMNVSTLELGDSALYLCASSIGDNSPLHFGNGTRLTVT.

The chain recombines TRBV19 with TRBJ1-5; 7 nucleotides agree with TRBD1. The CDR3 runs 14 residues. Unmatched junction bases numbered 11, after V lost 11 bases and J lost 4 bases. Germline V gene sequence: CDR1 LNHDA, CDR2 SQIVND (reference sequence). The CDR3 sequence is CAGSRQGSNQPQHF. CDR3 in DNA: TGTGCCGGGAGTCGACAGGGCTCGAATCAGCCCCAGCATTTT.

The chain carries TRBV30 and TRBJ1-4; TRBD1 is a possible D gene (6 bases). Germline V gene data show CDR1 as GTSNPN and CDR2 as SVGIG (reference sequence). The germline V and J ends were trimmed by 0 bases and 3 bases, with 11 bases remaining between them. The CDR3 runs to 15 residues. Here the CDR3 DNA reads TGTGCCTGGAGTGTCGCCGGGGGGCCTAATGAAAAACTGTTTTTT. Its protein is CAWSVAGGPNEKLFF. The variable domain in full, completed from reference TRBV30 and TRBJ1-4, reads SQTIHQWPATLVQPVGSPLSLECTVEGTSNPNLYWYRQAAGRGLQLLFYSVGIGQISSEVPQNLSASRPQDRQFILSSKKLLLSDSGFYLCAWSVAGGPNEKLFFGSGTQLSVL.